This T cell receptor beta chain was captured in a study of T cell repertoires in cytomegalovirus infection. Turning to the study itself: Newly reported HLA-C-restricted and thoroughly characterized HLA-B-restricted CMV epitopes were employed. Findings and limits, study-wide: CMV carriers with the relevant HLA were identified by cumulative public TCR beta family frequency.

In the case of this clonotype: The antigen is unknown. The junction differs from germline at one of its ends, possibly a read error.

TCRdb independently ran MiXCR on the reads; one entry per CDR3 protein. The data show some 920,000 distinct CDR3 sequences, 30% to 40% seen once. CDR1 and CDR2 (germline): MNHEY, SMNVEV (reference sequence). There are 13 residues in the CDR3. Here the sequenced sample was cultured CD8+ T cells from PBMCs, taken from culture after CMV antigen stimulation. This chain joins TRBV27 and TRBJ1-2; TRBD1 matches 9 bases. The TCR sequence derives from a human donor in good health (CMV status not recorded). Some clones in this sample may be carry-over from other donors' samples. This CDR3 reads CASSPGTGYVYTF. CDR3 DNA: TGTGCCAGCAGCCCCGGGACAGGGTATGTCTACACCTTC.